Reported below is one T cell receptor (beta chain). No antigen is known for it. The unexposed donors gave CD4+ T cells in about 2011-2019, prior to COVID-19. Isolation of CD4+ T cells took place after around eleven days in culture. Testing used SARS-CoV-2 S/N and four cold-coronavirus spikes on unexposed-donor CD4+ T cells, cells permitting. The table came from immunoSEQ multiplex PCR; TCRdb's copy has only in-frame clones and leaves some out. The sample lists about 21,000 clones; less than 85% were seen once. The sample originates from a study of CD4 T cells in relation to SARS-CoV-2 and coronaviruses. The CDR3 loop spans 13 amino acids. The germline V gene encodes CDR1 KGHSH and CDR2 LQKENI. The V segment lost 6 bases and the J segment 7 bases; nucleotides outside the gene matches: 8. The study, taken as a whole, reports: Pre-pandemic and post-infection samples never came from the same donor.

The TCR originated in a human donor in good health. The rearrangement uses TRBV18 and TRBJ1-2; 7 nucleotides align to TRBD1. The sample comprised CD4+ T cells from PBMCs, cultured in vitro. The CDR3 is CASSHRDRSGYTF. Here the CDR3 DNA reads TGTGCCAGCTCCCACCGGGACAGAAGTGGCTACACCTTC.